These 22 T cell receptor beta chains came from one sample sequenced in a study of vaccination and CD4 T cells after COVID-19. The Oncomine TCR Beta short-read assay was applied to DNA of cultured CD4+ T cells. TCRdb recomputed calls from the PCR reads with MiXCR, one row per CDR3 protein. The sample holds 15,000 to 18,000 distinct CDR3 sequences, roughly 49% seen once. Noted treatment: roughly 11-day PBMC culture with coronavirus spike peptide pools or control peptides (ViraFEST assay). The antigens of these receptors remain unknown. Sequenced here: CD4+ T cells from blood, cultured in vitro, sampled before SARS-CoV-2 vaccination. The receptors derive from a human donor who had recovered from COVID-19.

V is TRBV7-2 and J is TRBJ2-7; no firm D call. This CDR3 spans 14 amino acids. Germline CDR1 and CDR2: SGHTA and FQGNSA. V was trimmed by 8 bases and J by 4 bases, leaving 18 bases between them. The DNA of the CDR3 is TGTGCCAGCCGATTAGGTGGACGCGGATACGAGCAGTACTTC. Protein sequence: CASRLGGRGYEQYF.

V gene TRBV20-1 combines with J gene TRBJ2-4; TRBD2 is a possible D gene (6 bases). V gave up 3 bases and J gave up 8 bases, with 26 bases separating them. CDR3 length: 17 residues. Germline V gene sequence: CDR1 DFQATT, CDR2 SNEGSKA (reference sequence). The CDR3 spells CSARGLSTSLNEDIQYF. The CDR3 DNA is TGCAGTGCTAGGGGATTATCAACTAGCCTGAACGAGGACATTCAGTACTTC.

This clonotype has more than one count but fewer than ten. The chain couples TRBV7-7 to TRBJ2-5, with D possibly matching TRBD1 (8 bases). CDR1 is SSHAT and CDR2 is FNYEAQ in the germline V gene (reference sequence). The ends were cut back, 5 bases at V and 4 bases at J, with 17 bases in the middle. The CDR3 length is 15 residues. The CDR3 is CASSPRTGRGETQYF. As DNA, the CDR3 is TGTGCCAGCAGCCCCCGGACAGGGAGGGGAGAGACCCAGTACTTC.

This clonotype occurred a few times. The CDR3 loop is CATSEGPWGYTF. CDR3 nucleotide sequence: TGTGCCACCAGTGAGGGCCCTTGGGGCTACACCTTC. This rearrangement joins TRBV24-1 to TRBJ1-2, with no clear D. The CDR3 consists of 12 residues. Germline V CDR1 and CDR2: KGHDR, SFDVKD. V gave up 4 bases and J gave up 8 bases, with 10 bases separating them.

CDR3 sequence (DNA): TGTGCCAGCAGGACAGGGAACTCCTACGAGCAGTACTTC. Translated, it gives CASRTGNSYEQYF. The V gene is TRBV6-1, the J gene TRBJ2-7; 7 nucleotides agree with TRBD1. V shed 6 bases and J 0 bases; nucleotides not matched to a gene: 2. The CDR3 extends over 13 amino acids. Per germline, CDR1 MNHNS and CDR2 SASEGT.

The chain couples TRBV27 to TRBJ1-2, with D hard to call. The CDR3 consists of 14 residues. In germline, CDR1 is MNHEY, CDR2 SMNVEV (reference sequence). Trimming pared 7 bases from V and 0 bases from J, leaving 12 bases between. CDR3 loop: CASTESPANYGYTF. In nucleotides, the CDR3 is TGTGCCAGCACAGAGAGCCCAGCTAACTATGGCTACACCTTC.

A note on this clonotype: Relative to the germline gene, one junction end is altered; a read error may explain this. CDR3 DNA: TGTGCCAGCAGTTTGTTAAAGCATCCGGACTTC. Amino acids: CASSLLKHPDF. V gene TRBV12-3 or TRBV12-4 combines with J gene TRBJ2-7, with D hard to call. The CDR3 has 11 amino acids.

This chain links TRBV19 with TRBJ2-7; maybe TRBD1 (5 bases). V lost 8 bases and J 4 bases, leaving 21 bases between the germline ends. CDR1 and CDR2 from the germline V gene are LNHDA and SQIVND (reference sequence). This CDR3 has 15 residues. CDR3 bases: TGTGCCAGTGGGCGTGGGGCAGAAGCAGCTTACGAGCAGTACTTC. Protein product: CASGRGAEAAYEQYF.

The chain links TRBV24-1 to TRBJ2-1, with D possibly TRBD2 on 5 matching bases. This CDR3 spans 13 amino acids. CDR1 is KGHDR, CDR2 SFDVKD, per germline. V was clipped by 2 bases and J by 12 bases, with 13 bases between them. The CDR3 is CATSDSGRDGQFF. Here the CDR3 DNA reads TGTGCCACCAGTGATTCGGGCCGGGATGGGCAGTTCTTC.

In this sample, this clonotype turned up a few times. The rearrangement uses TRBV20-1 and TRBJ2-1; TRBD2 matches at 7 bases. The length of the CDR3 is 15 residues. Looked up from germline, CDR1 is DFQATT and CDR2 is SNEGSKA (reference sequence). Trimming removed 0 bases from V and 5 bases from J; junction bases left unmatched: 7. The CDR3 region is CSARDQASGNNEQFF. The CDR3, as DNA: TGCAGTGCTAGAGATCAGGCTAGCGGAAACAATGAGCAGTTCTTC.

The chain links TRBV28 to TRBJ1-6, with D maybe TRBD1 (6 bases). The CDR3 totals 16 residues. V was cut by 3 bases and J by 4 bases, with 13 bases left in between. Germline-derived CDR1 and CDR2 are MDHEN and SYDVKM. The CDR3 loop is CASSFAFQGYNSPLHF. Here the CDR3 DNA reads TGTGCCAGCAGTTTCGCATTTCAGGGGTATAATTCACCCCTCCACTTT. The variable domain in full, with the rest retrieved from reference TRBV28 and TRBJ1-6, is DVKVTQSSRYLVKRTGEKVFLECVQDMDHENMFWYRQDPGLGLRLIYFSYDVKMKEKGDIPEGYSVSREKKERFSLILESASTNQTSMYLCASSFAFQGYNSPLHFGNGTRLTVT.

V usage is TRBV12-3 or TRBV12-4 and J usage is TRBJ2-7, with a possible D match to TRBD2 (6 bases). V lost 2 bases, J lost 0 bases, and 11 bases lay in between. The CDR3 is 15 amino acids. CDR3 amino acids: CASSLRAGLSYEQYF. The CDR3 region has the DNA TGTGCCAGCAGTTTAAGAGCGGGTCTCTCCTACGAGCAGTACTTC.

The CDR3 reads CASSQERASGRGGQYF. The DNA of the CDR3 is TGCGCCAGCAGCCAAGAGCGTGCTAGCGGGAGAGGGGGGCAGTACTTC. The chain recombines TRBV4-1 with TRBJ2-7, with 10 bases aligning to TRBD2. Germline CDR1 MGHRA, CDR2 YSYEKL. CDR3 length equals 16 residues. V gave up 0 bases and J gave up 9 bases; unmatched junction bases: 11.

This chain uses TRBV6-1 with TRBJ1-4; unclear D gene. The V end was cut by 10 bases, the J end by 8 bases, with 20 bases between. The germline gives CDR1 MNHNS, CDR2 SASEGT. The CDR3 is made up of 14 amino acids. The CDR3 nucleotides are TGTGCCACCAACAGTAGGACGGCGAGAGAAAAACTGTTTTTT. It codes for CATNSRTAREKLFF.

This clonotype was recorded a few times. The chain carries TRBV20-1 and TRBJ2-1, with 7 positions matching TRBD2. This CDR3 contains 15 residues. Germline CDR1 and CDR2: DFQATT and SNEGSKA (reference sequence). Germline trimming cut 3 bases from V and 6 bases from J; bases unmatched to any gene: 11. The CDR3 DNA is TGCAGTGCTAGCTTTGGGACTACGGCTTCCAATGAGCAGTTCTTC. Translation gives CSASFGTTASNEQFF.

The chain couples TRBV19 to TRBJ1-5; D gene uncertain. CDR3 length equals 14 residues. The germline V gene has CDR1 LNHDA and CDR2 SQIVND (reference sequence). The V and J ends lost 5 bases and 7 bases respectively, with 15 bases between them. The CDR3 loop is CASSPLEGWQPQHF. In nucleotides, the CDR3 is TGTGCCAGTAGTCCCCTCGAGGGCTGGCAGCCCCAGCATTTT.

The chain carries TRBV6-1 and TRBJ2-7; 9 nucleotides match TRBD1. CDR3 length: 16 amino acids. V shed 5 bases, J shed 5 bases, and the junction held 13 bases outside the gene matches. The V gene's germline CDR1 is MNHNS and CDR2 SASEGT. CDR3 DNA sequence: TGTGCCAGCAGTCGAAACCGGGACAGGGTAGCAAACGAGCAGTACTTC. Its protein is CASSRNRDRVANEQYF.

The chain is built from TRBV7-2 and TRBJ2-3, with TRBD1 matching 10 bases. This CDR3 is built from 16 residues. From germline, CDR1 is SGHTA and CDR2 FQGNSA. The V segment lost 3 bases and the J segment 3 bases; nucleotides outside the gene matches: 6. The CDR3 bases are TGTGCCAGCAGCTTCCGGACAGGGGGAGGAACAGATACGCAGTATTTT. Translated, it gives CASSFRTGGGTDTQYF.

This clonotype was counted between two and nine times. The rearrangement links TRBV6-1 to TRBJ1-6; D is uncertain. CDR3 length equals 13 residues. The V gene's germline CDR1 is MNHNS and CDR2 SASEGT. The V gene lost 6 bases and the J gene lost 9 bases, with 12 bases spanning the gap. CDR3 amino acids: CASRPRGGSPLHF. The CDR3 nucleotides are TGTGCCAGCAGGCCCCGGGGTGGTTCACCCCTCCACTTT.

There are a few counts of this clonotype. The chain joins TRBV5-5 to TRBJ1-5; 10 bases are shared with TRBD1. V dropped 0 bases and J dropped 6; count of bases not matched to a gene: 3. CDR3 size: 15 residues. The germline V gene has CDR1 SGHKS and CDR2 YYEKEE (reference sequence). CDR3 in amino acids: CASSLADRGFQPQHF. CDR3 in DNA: TGTGCCAGCAGCTTGGCGGACAGGGGGTTTCAGCCCCAGCATTTT.

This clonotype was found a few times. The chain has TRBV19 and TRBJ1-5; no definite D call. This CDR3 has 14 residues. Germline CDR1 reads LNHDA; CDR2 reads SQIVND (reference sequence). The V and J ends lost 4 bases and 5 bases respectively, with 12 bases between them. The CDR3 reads CASSSNGRYQPQHF. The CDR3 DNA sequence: TGTGCCAGTAGTAGCAACGGGCGGTATCAGCCCCAGCATTTT. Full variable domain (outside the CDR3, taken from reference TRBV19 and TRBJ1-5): DGGITQSPKYLFRKEGQNVTLSCEQNLNHDAMYWYRQDPGQGLRLIYYSQIVNDFQKGDIAEGYSVSREKKESFPLTVTSAQKNPTAFYLCASSSNGRYQPQHFGDGTRLSIL.

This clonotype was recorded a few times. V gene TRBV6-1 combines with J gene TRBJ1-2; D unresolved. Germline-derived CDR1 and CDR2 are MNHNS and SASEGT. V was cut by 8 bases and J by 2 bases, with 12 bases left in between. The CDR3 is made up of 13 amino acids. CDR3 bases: TGTGCCAGCGGAACAGCGGGGAACTATGGCTACACCTTC. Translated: CASGTAGNYGYTF.